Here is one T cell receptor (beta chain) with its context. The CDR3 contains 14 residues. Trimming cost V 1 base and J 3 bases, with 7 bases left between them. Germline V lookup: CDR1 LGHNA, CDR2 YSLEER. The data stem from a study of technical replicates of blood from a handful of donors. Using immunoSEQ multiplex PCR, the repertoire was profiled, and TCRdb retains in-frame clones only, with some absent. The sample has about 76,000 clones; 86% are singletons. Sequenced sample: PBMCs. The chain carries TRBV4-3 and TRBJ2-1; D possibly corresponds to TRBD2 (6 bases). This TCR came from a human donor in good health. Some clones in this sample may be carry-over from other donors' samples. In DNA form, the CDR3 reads TGCGCCAGCAGCCAAGGACTAGACTACAATGAGCAGTTCTTC. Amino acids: CASSQGLDYNEQFF.